This entry lists 20 T cell receptor beta chains sequenced from one sample in a study of control samples from healthy donors and cancer patients. Clones were sequenced by immunoSEQ multiplex PCR, and TCRdb holds only the in-frame ones, with some missing. This sample has 85,000 to 95,000 clones, with roughly 82% found just once. Input material: blood. The receptors were sampled from a woman in her fifties or sixties in good health.

The rearrangement links TRBV3-1 (or the pseudogene TRBV3-2) to TRBJ1-2; TRBD1 aligns across 10 bases. The CDR3 is made up of 17 amino acids. J gave up 6 bases and V 0 bases, and 10 bases lay outside the gene matches. The V gene's germline CDR1 is LGHDT and CDR2 YNNKEL (reference sequence). CDR3 amino acids: CASSQDGPGQGWDGYTF. In nucleotides, the CDR3 is TGTGCCAGCAGCCAAGATGGCCCGGGACAGGGGTGGGATGGCTACACCTTC.

The rearrangement uses TRBV5-1 and TRBJ1-3; unclear D gene. Trimming removed 2 bases at V and 2 bases at J, with 8 bases between. Germline CDR1 is SGHRS and CDR2 is YFSETQ. The CDR3 runs to 14 residues. The CDR3 here is CASSFTGAGNTIYF. DNA for the CDR3: TGCGCCAGCAGCTTCACCGGGGCTGGAAACACCATATATTTT.

A few counts support this clone. The rearrangement uses TRBV30 and TRBJ1-5, with TRBD1 matching 8 bases. CDR1 is GTSNPN, CDR2 SVGIG, per germline (reference sequence). This CDR3 has 12 amino acids. V was pared by 7 bases and J by 6 bases, with 5 bases of the junction left unmatched. This chain's CDR3 is CASTGAGQPQHF. The DNA of the CDR3 is TGTGCCTCGACAGGGGCCGGTCAGCCCCAGCATTTT.

The chain recombines TRBV18 with TRBJ2-7; D is uncertain. The V gene's germline CDR1 is KGHSH and CDR2 LQKENI. The V end lost 6 bases, the J end lost 3 bases, and 12 bases lay between the germline ends. The CDR3 runs 13 residues. Here the CDR3 DNA reads TGTGCCAGCTCGCCTACCCGACTCTACGAGCAGTACTTC. It specifies CASSPTRLYEQYF. Full variable domain (missing parts from reference TRBV18 and TRBJ2-7): NAGVMQNPRHLVRRRGQEARLRCSPMKGHSHVYWYRQLPEEGLKFMVYLQKENIIDESGMPKERFSAEFPKEGPSILRIQQVVRGDSAAYFCASSPTRLYEQYFGPGTRLTVT.

CDR3 residues: CASSFKQGNQPQHF. CDR3 bases: TGTGCCAGCAGCTTTAAACAAGGCAATCAGCCCCAGCATTTT. This sequence joins TRBV7-2 and TRBJ1-5, with no clear D. This CDR3 has 14 residues. V shed 3 bases and J shed 2 bases, with 8 bases lying between them. CDR1 and CDR2 from the germline V gene are SGHTA and FQGNSA.

V gene TRBV6-6 combines with J gene TRBJ1-3; D might be TRBD1 (6 bases). Per germline, CDR1 MNHNY and CDR2 SVGAGI (reference sequence). Trimming pared 2 bases from V and 2 bases from J, leaving 7 bases between. CDR3 length: 14 amino acids. The CDR3 DNA is TGTGCCAGCAGTTACGGGACAACTGGAAACACCATATATTTT. Protein product: CASSYGTTGNTIYF.

There are many counts of this clone. The chain joins TRBV4-2 to TRBJ2-1, with D possibly TRBD1 on 5 matching bases. Germline V CDR1 and CDR2: LGHNA, YNFKEQ. V shed 1 base and J shed 10 bases, with 5 bases lying between them. This CDR3 spans 11 amino acids. The CDR3 is CASSQAGEQFF. The CDR3 bases are TGTGCCAGCAGCCAAGCAGGGGAGCAGTTCTTC.

This clone was seen once. The rearrangement uses TRBV5-1 and TRBJ1-2; D remains ambiguous. The V gene lost 0 bases and the J gene lost 5 bases, with 8 bases spanning the gap. Germline CDR1 SGHRS, CDR2 YFSETQ. The CDR3 runs to 13 residues. This CDR3 is CASSLEETYGYTF. The CDR3 DNA sequence: TGCGCCAGCAGCTTGGAAGAAACTTATGGCTACACCTTC.

V usage is TRBV18 and J usage is TRBJ1-1, with D unclear. This CDR3 comprises 14 residues. Trimming removed 0 bases at V and 11 bases at J, with 16 bases between. The germline V gene encodes CDR1 KGHSH and CDR2 LQKENI. In DNA form, the CDR3 reads TGTGCCAGCTCACCACCTACCCGGGGTTCTGGGGCTTTCTTT. Its protein product is CASSPPTRGSGAFF.

The chain links TRBV28 to TRBJ2-7; 8 bases match TRBD1. V was pared by 6 bases and J by 8 bases, with 6 bases of the junction left unmatched. Germline V CDR1 and CDR2: MDHEN, SYDVKM. CDR3 length: 12 amino acids. The CDR3 DNA follows: TGTGCCAGCAGGTGGACAGGGCGGCAGCAGTACTTC. Its translation is CASRWTGRQQYF.

V gene TRBV18 combines with J gene TRBJ1-1; weak D call: TRBD1 (6 bases). The CDR3 runs to 14 residues. Trimming took 5 bases from V and 1 from J, leaving 11 bases between them. Germline lookup yields CDR1 KGHSH and CDR2 LQKENI. The CDR3 region has the DNA TGTGCCAGCTCAGCTTACAGGGAGAACACTGAAGCTTTCTTT. This gives the protein CASSAYRENTEAFF.

This clone was observed a single time. The chain recombines TRBV28 with TRBJ2-5; D uncertain. The germline V and J ends were trimmed by 3 bases and 4 bases, with 12 bases remaining between them. Germline-derived CDR1 and CDR2 are MDHEN and SYDVKM. CDR3 length: 14 amino acids. CDR3 in DNA: TGTGCCAGCAGTTTGCCCCGGTTGAGAGAGACCCAGTACTTC. Protein sequence: CASSLPRLRETQYF.

The genes are TRBV5-1 and TRBJ1-1; unclear D gene. Germline V gene data show CDR1 as SGHRS and CDR2 as YFSETQ. The CDR3 contains 14 residues. Trimming removed 4 bases from V and 1 base from J, with 11 bases in between. This chain's CDR3 is CASSVGVTNTEAFF. As DNA, the CDR3 is TGCGCCAGCAGCGTGGGAGTAACGAACACTGAAGCTTTCTTT. The complete variable domain, with remaining parts taken from reference TRBV5-1 and TRBJ1-1, reads KAGVTQTPRYLIKTRGQQVTLSCSPISGHRSVSWYQQTPGQGLQFLFEYFSETQRNKGNFPGRFSGRQFSNSRSEMNVSTLELGDSALYLCASSVGVTNTEAFFGQGTRLTVV.

The V gene is TRBV10-3, the J gene TRBJ2-7; D gene ambiguous. CDR3 length: 14 residues. The ends were cut back, 7 bases at V and 1 base at J, with 14 bases in the middle. Germline V lookup: CDR1 ENHRY, CDR2 SYGVKD. The CDR3 DNA reads TGTGCCATCACCGCTAATGGAAGATCCTACGAGCAGTACTTC. It specifies CAITANGRSYEQYF.

The gene calls are TRBV4-2 and TRBJ2-7; 9 nucleotides line up with TRBD2. This CDR3 region has 15 residues. V gave up 0 bases and J gave up 3 bases; unmatched junction bases: 3. Germline V gene data show CDR1 as LGHNA and CDR2 as YNFKEQ. The CDR3 DNA is TGTGCCAGCAGCCAAGATGCTAGCGGGATCTACGAGCAGTACTTC. It specifies CASSQDASGIYEQYF.

This clone was counted only a few times. The junction shows a germline mismatch at one end, possibly a read error. The chain is built from TRBV7-2 and TRBJ1-6, with 9 bases lining up with TRBD1. CDR3 length: 15 amino acids. The germline CDR1 and CDR2 sequences are SGHTA and FQGNSA. This CDR3 is CASRLGTGQNSPLHF. Written as DNA, the CDR3 is TGTGCCAGCAGGTTAGGGACAGGGCAAAATTCACCCCTCCACTTT.

This chain links TRBV6-5 with TRBJ2-5; 8 bases match TRBD2. CDR1 and CDR2 (germline): MNHEY, SVGAGI. This CDR3 is 14 amino acids long. V lost 6 bases to trimming and J lost 5 bases; unmatched junction nucleotides: 8. The CDR3 DNA sequence: TGTGCCAGCAGCCGCGGGGGGCAAGGGGAGACCCAGTACTTC. Protein product: CASSRGGQGETQYF.

V is TRBV6-5 and J is TRBJ1-2; D is perhaps TRBD1 (5 bases). CDR3 size: 13 residues. Germline lookup yields CDR1 MNHEY and CDR2 SVGAGI. V was shortened by 0 bases and J by 6 bases, with 8 bases between the two germline ends. CDR3 sequence: CASSYSTGDGYTF. The DNA for the CDR3 is TGTGCCAGCAGTTACTCGACGGGGGATGGCTACACCTTC.

This chain connects TRBV7-2 to TRBJ1-2; 12 bases align to TRBD1. V trimming: 6 bases; J trimming: 5 bases; junction bases outside the gene matches: 13. Germline V gene data show CDR1 as SGHTA and CDR2 as FQGNSA. This CDR3 is built from 17 residues. CDR3 DNA sequence: TGTGCCAGCAGTAGCGGGACAGGGGGCCTACGGGGTTATGGCTACACCTTC. Protein sequence: CASSSGTGGLRGYGYTF.

A note on this clone: The junction departs from germline at one end; a sequencing error may be responsible. This sequence joins TRBV6-5 and TRBJ1-1; D not resolved. In germline, CDR1 is MNHEY, CDR2 SVGAGI. The CDR3 length is 14 residues. The CDR3 region has the DNA TGTGCCAGCAGCTACTTGGGCGGAATTACTGAAGCTTTCTTT. This sequence encodes CASSYLGGITEAFF.